Sequencing of this T cell receptor (beta chain) was carried out in a study of CD8+ T cells in alopecia areata. Overall study context: Scoring of treated patients' severity used the percentage of affected scalp area.

Described treatment: oral pan-JAK inhibitor, 5-10 mg twice daily. From PBMCs, CD4+ and CD8+ T cells were sorted. V was cut by 7 bases and J by 5 bases, with 13 bases left in between. The V gene's germline CDR1 is SQVTM and CDR2 ANQGSEA. This CDR3 region has 12 residues. This clone occurred a few times. The authors extracted RNA and reverse transcribed it into cDNA as the sequencing template. Only in-frame clones appear in the TCRdb table, and some are missing; sequencing was by immunoSEQ multiplex PCR. This sample has some 220,000 clones; about 58% occur once, and the top ten carry about 1.4%. The TCR was taken from a human donor with alopecia areata. Specimen: CD4+ T cells sorted from blood, collected at week 4, from a patient treated with tofacitinib. V is TRBV29-1 and J is TRBJ2-3; possible D gene TRBD2, 6 bases. The CDR3 DNA follows: TGCAGCGCCTTTGGAGGGGTAGATACGCAGTATTTT. Protein sequence: CSAFGGVDTQYF.